This T cell receptor (beta chain) was documented in a study of CD8+ T cells in alopecia areata. On the study more broadly: Treatment comprised oral tofacitinib, 5 to 10 mg twice daily, in treated patients. Patients in the study were on tofacitinib for 6 to 18 months, then off it for 6 months. Study results and limitations: Scalp sequencing also captures normal skin's resident alphabeta T cells. Lesional scalp exceeded normal scalp in clonality, especially in alopecia totalis/universalis.

Extracted from the samples, RNA was reverse transcribed into cDNA to serve as the sequencing template. Sequenced by immunoSEQ multiplex PCR; TCRdb stores in-frame clones only, minus some. Of 140,000 to 150,000 clones listed, approximately 45% are singletons. For this clone: Its target is unknown.

The specimen was CD4+ T cells sorted from blood. The receptor comes from a human donor with alopecia areata.

The CDR3 protein is CASSSQGSNYGYTF. CDR3 nucleotides: TGTGCCAGCAGCAGCCAGGGATCTAACTATGGCTACACCTTC. The gene calls are TRBV7-8 and TRBJ1-2; perhaps TRBD1 as D (5 bases). The CDR3 has 14 residues. The germline CDR1 and CDR2 sequences are SGHVS and FQNEAQ. V gave up 5 bases and J gave up 0 bases, with 10 bases separating them.